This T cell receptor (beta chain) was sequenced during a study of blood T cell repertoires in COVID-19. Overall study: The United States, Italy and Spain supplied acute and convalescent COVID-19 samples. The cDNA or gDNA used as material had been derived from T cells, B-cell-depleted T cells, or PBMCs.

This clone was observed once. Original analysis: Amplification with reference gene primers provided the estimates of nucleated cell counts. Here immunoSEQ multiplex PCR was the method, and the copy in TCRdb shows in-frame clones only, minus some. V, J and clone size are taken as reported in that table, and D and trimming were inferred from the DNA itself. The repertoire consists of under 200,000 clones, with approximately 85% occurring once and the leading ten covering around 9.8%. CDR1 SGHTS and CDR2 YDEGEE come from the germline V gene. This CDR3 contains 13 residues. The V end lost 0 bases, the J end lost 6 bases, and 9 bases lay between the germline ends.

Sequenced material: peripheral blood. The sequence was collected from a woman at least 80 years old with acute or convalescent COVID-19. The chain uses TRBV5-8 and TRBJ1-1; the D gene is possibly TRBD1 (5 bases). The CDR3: CASSLDRSAEAFF. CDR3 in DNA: TGTGCCAGCAGCTTGGACAGGTCTGCTGAAGCTTTCTTT.